This TCR beta chain was sequenced during a study of blood T cell repertoires in COVID-19. Study in general: Samples came from the United States, Italy and Spain, spanning acute and convalescent COVID-19.

The repertoire was sequenced with immunoSEQ multiplex PCR; TCRdb's copy has only in-frame clones and lacks some. The data contain 95,000 to 120,000 clones, just over 70% of them seen just once; the ten biggest clones take up about 1.8%. V shed 4 bases, J shed 1 base, and the junction held 8 bases outside the gene matches. This CDR3 contains 16 residues. Germline V CDR1 and CDR2: SGDLS, YYNGEE. The sequence derives from a woman in her 40s with acute or convalescent COVID-19. The J gene is TRBJ2-3, the V gene TRBV9; the match to TRBD2 covers 8 bases. Sequenced sample: peripheral blood. In nucleotides, the CDR3 is TGTGCCAGCAGCCCACGGGGGGGGACGGGCACAGATACGCAGTATTTT. The encoded protein is CASSPRGGTGTDTQYF.